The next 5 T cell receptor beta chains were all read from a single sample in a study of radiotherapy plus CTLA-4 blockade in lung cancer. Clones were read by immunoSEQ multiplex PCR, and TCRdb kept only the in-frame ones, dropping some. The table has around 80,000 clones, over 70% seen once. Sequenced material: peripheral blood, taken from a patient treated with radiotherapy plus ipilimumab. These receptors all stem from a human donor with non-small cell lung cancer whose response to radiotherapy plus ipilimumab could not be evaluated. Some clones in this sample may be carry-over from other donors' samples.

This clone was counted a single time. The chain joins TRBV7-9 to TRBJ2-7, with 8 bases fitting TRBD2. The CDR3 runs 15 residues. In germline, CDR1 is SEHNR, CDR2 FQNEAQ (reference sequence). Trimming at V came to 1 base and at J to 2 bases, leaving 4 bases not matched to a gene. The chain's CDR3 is CASSLGTSPTYEQYF. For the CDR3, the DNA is TGTGCCAGCAGCTTAGGGACTAGCCCGACCTACGAGCAGTACTTC.

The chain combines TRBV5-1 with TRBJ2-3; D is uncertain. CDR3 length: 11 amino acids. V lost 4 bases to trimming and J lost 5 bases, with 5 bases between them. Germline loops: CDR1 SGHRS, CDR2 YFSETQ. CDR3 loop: CASSSQDTQYF. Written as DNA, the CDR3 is TGCGCCAGCAGCAGCCAAGATACGCAGTATTTT.

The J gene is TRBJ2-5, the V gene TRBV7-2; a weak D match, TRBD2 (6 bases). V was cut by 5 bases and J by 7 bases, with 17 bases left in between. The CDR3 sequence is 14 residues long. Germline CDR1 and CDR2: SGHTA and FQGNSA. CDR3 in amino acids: CASSPGPGVWTQYF. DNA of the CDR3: TGTGCCAGCAGCCCCGGACCGGGAGTTTGGACCCAGTACTTC.

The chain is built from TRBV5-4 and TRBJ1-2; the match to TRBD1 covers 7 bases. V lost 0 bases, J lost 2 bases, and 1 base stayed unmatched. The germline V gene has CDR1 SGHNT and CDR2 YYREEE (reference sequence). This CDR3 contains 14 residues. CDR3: CASSLEQGNYGYTF. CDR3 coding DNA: TGTGCCAGCAGCTTGGAACAGGGGAACTATGGCTACACCTTC.

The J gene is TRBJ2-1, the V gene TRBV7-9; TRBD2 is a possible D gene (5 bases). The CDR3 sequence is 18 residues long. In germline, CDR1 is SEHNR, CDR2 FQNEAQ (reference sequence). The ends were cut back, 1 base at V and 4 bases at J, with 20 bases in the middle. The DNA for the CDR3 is TGTGCCAGCAGCTTAGAATCCGGAGGTATCCAGTCATACAATGAGCAGTTCTTC. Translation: CASSLESGGIQSYNEQFF.